This TCR beta chain was captured by sequencing in a study of beta chain features in type 1 diabetes. This clone was detected only a few times. The target antigen is unknown. Of the isolated RNA, all was reverse transcribed, and so the sequenced material was expressed TCRB transcripts. Libraries were prepared by immunoSEQ multiplex PCR; TCRdb keeps only in-frame clonotypes and omits some of them. The sample lists about 740,000 clones; roughly 12% were seen once. General study findings and limits: Type 1 diabetes patients showed a moderate but significant shortening of TCRB CDR3s in all four CD4+ subsets.

The source is a man younger than 35 with type 1 diabetes. Sequenced sample: naive CD4+ T cells from blood.

CDR3 nucleotide sequence: TGCAGCGTTGTTTTGGGTGGAAACACCATATATTTT. It specifies CSVVLGGNTIYF. This chain uses TRBV29-1 with TRBJ1-3; D is uncertain. Between the trimmed V and J ends, which lost 4 bases and 3 bases, there was a span of 7 bases. Germline values: CDR1 SQVTM, CDR2 ANQGSEA. The CDR3 loop spans 12 amino acids.